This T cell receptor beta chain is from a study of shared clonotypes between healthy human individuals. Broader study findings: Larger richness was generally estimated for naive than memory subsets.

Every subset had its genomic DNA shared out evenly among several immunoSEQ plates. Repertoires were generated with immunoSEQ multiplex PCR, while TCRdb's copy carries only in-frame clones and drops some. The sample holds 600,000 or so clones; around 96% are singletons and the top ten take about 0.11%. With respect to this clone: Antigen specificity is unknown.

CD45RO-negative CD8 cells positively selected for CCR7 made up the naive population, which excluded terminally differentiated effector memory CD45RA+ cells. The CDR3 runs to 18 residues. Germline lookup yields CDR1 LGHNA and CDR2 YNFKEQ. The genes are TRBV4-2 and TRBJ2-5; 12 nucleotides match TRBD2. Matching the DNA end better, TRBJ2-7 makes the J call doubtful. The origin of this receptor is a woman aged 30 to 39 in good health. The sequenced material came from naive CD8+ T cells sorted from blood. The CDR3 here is CASSQDLASGRVTYEQYF. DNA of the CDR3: TGTGCCAGCAGCCAAGATCTTGCTAGCGGGAGGGTAACCTACGAGCAGTACTTC.